This T cell receptor (beta chain) was found in a study of OX40 agonist ivuxolimab in advanced cancers. Background on the study: Therapy given before enrollment (anti-PD-1, anti-PD-L1 or anti-CTLA-4) was allowed, and around 40% had some.

Points from the study as a whole: Clonal expansion by week 6 occurred in CD4+ and CD8+ blood T cells (at 0.1 to 3.0 mg/kg).

As for this clone: Its antigen remains unidentified.

Assay used: immunoSEQ multiplex PCR; TCRdb lists only in-frame clones, some missing. The sample yields about 94,000 clones, around 87% seen once. The material was CD4+ or CD8+ T cells sorted from blood, obtained in a trial of the OX40 agonist ivuxolimab. The receptor comes from an adult with an advanced solid tumor such as melanoma, head and neck, liver or kidney cancer.

This CDR3 is CAMGSTDTQYF. The CDR3 nucleotides are TGTGCCATGGGTAGCACAGATACGCAGTATTTT. The chain employs TRBV10-3 and TRBJ2-3; D is ambiguous. Germline lookup yields CDR1 ENHRY and CDR2 SYGVKD. The CDR3 length is 11 residues. The V end lost 9 bases, the J end lost 0 bases, and 4 bases lay between the germline ends.